A single sample is the source of the 28 T cell receptor beta chains below, sequenced in a study of blood T cell repertoires in COVID-19. Some clones are missing from TCRdb's copy, which holds only in-frame ones; the method was immunoSEQ multiplex PCR. The table records about 380,000 clones, 87% of them present only once. The source material was PBMCs or T cells enriched from blood (not recorded which). Every receptor here comes from a man younger than 40 who had recovered from COVID-19.

DNA for the CDR3: TGTGCCAGCAGTTACTCAGGTGCCGGTCAGCCCCAGCATTTT. Encoded protein: CASSYSGAGQPQHF. The chain carries TRBV27 and TRBJ1-5; D is ambiguous. Germline loops: CDR1 MNHEY, CDR2 SMNVEV (reference sequence). V was cut by 4 bases and J by 6 bases, with 13 bases left in between. The CDR3 is 14 residues long.

V usage is TRBV6-5 and J usage is TRBJ1-1, with 11 bases fitting TRBD1. CDR3 size: 14 residues. J lost 1 base, V lost 6 bases, and 1 base had no gene match. Germline CDR1 is MNHEY and CDR2 is SVGAGI. The CDR3 is CASRGQGGNTEAFF. The CDR3 DNA sequence: TGTGCCAGCAGGGGACAGGGGGGGAACACTGAAGCTTTCTTT.

V is TRBV3-1 (or the pseudogene TRBV3-2) and J is TRBJ2-7, with D perhaps TRBD1 (5 bases). Per germline, CDR1 LGHDT and CDR2 YNNKEL (reference sequence). V gave up 4 bases and J gave up 0 bases, with 19 bases separating them. The CDR3 extends over 17 amino acids. The CDR3 region is CASSPSWGKDTSYEQYF. CDR3 nucleotides: TGTGCCAGCAGCCCATCCTGGGGTAAGGACACCTCCTACGAGCAGTACTTC.

The chain couples TRBV9 to TRBJ2-3, with 7 bases aligning to TRBD2. In germline, CDR1 is SGDLS, CDR2 YYNGEE. CDR3 length: 15 residues. J was trimmed by 2 bases and V by 4 bases; bases with no gene match: 7. The DNA for the CDR3 is TGTGCCAGCAGCCGCTCCCAGCGGGACACAGATACGCAGTATTTT. It specifies CASSRSQRDTDTQYF.

V and J are TRBV19 and TRBJ2-3, with TRBD2 identical over 10 bases. Germline V gene data show CDR1 as LNHDA and CDR2 as SQIVND (reference sequence). There are 15 residues in the CDR3. Trimming removed 6 bases from V and 2 bases from J; junction bases left unmatched: 5. CDR3 sequence (DNA): TGTGCCAGTAGACGACTAGCGGGCCTCACAGATACGCAGTATTTT. Translation gives CASRRLAGLTDTQYF.

This chain connects TRBV27 to TRBJ2-3; 8 nucleotides align to TRBD1. The CDR3 is 13 amino acids. The germline CDR1 and CDR2 sequences are MNHEY and SMNVEV (reference sequence). V shed 8 bases, J shed 6 bases, and the junction held 7 bases outside the gene matches. CDR3 residues: CASAYRGTDTQYF. The CDR3 nucleotides read TGTGCCAGCGCTTACAGGGGGACCGATACGCAGTATTTT.

The chain links TRBV6-5 to TRBJ1-1; the D is unclear. This CDR3 is built from 12 residues. In germline, CDR1 is MNHEY, CDR2 SVGAGI. The V and J ends lost 5 bases and 1 base respectively, with 5 bases between them. The CDR3 region has the DNA TGTGCCAGCAGTCCCAGGAACACTGAAGCTTTCTTT. This encodes CASSPRNTEAFF.

This chain links TRBV7-9 with TRBJ2-7; 11 bases are shared with TRBD1. J was trimmed by 6 bases and V by 0 bases; bases with no gene match: 7. Germline assignment: CDR1 SEHNR and CDR2 FQNEAQ (reference sequence). This CDR3 has 16 amino acids. The CDR3 reads CASSLASGTGGAEQYF. The CDR3 nucleotides read TGTGCCAGCAGCTTAGCCTCCGGGACAGGGGGTGCCGAGCAGTACTTC. Filled out from reference TRBV7-9 and TRBJ2-7, the complete variable domain reads DTGVSQNPRHKITKRGQNVTFRCDPISEHNRLYWYRQTLGQGPEFLTYFQNEAQLEKSRLLSDRFSAERPKGSFSTLEIQRTEQGDSAMYLCASSLASGTGGAEQYFGPGTRLTVT.

This chain joins TRBV5-1 and TRBJ2-2; TRBD1 agrees at 9 bases. Germline CDR1 reads SGHRS; CDR2 reads YFSETQ. The CDR3 has 15 residues. V shed 4 bases and J 3 bases; nucleotides not matched to a gene: 4. The CDR3 spells CASSTRDRDTGELFF. In DNA form, the CDR3 reads TGCGCCAGCAGCACCCGGGACAGGGACACCGGGGAGCTGTTTTTT.

The chain combines TRBV6-5 with TRBJ1-2, with D unresolved. Trimming removed 5 bases at V and 1 base at J, with 11 bases between. The V gene's germline CDR1 is MNHEY and CDR2 SVGAGI. The CDR3 consists of 14 residues. Written as DNA, the CDR3 is TGTGCCAGCAGTCGAACAGACCTTAACTATGGCTACACCTTC. It specifies CASSRTDLNYGYTF.

The J gene is TRBJ1-2, the V gene TRBV19; 11 bases align to TRBD1. This CDR3 is 16 amino acids long. CDR1 and CDR2 from the germline V gene are LNHDA and SQIVND (reference sequence). The ends lost 4 bases at V and 8 bases at J; junction bases unmatched: 12. CDR3 protein: CASSTQRTGGLYGYTF. CDR3 DNA: TGTGCCAGTAGTACCCAAAGGACAGGGGGCCTTTACGGCTACACCTTC.

The chain has TRBV7-7 and TRBJ2-5, with a possible D match to TRBD2 (6 bases). With 5 bases removed from V and 0 bases from J, the gap between germline ends came to 13 bases. This CDR3 spans 15 amino acids. Germline CDR1 SSHAT, CDR2 FNYEAQ (reference sequence). CDR3 DNA: TGTGCCAGCAGCCCCGGTGCGGGGTACCAAGAGACCCAGTACTTC. It translates to CASSPGAGYQETQYF.

Comments on this clone: A read error may account for a junction end that differs from germline. The chain has TRBV7-7 and TRBJ2-7, with 7 bases matching TRBD1. The germline V gene encodes CDR1 SSHAT and CDR2 FNYEAQ (reference sequence). CDR3 length: 14 amino acids. The CDR3 loop is CASSLGQGEYEQYF. The CDR3 nucleotides are TGTGCTAGCAGCTTAGGCCAGGGGGAATACGAGCAGTACTTC.

The genes are TRBV3-1 (or the pseudogene TRBV3-2) and TRBJ2-3, with 13 bases lining up with TRBD2. The trim removed 1 base at V and 4 bases at J, leaving 8 bases unmatched. The CDR3 loop spans 18 amino acids. Germline V lookup: CDR1 LGHDT, CDR2 YNNKEL (reference sequence). The CDR3, as DNA: TGTGCCAGCAGCCAAGTCTCGGGACTAGCGGGGAGAGCAGATACGCAGTATTTT. It translates to CASSQVSGLAGRADTQYF.

As concerns this clone: Other DNA sequences in the same sample also yield this CDR3. The chain links TRBV27 to TRBJ1-3; no clear D. Germline CDR1 and CDR2: MNHEY and SMNVEV (reference sequence). The CDR3 extends over 13 amino acids. Between the trimmed V and J ends, which lost 6 bases and 3 bases, there was a span of 9 bases. The CDR3 DNA is TGTGCCAGCAGCCCCCGGGGTGGAAACACCATATATTTT. This sequence encodes CASSPRGGNTIYF.

The chain recombines TRBV11-2 with TRBJ2-1, with 9 bases fitting TRBD1. The CDR3 has 14 residues. The germline V gene encodes CDR1 SGHAT and CDR2 FQNNGV. Germline trimming cut 4 bases from V and 7 bases from J; bases unmatched to any gene: 5. Here the CDR3 reads CASSWDRVGNEQFF. The CDR3 coding sequence is TGTGCCAGCAGCTGGGACAGGGTAGGGAATGAGCAGTTCTTC.

This chain joins TRBV19 and TRBJ2-1, with 9 bases matching TRBD1. Germline CDR1 reads LNHDA; CDR2 reads SQIVND (reference sequence). The CDR3 sequence is 16 residues long. V trimming: 5 bases; J trimming: 3 bases; junction bases outside the gene matches: 8. CDR3 region: CASSYRTGESYNEQFF. The CDR3 DNA reads as TGTGCCAGTAGTTACCGGACAGGGGAGAGCTACAATGAGCAGTTCTTC. Filled out from reference TRBV19 and TRBJ2-1, the complete variable domain reads DGGITQSPKYLFRKEGQNVTLSCEQNLNHDAMYWYRQDPGQGLRLIYYSQIVNDFQKGDIAEGYSVSREKKESFPLTVTSAQKNPTAFYLCASSYRTGESYNEQFFGPGTRLTVL.

This chain connects TRBV11-2 to TRBJ2-5, with 7 bases fitting TRBD2. Germline CDR1 reads SGHAT; CDR2 reads FQNNGV. The CDR3 loop spans 15 amino acids. The V and J ends lost 5 bases and 5 bases, in that order; junction bases with no gene match: 11. For the CDR3, the DNA is TGTGCCAGCAGCCACACGGGAGGTTTTGGTGAGACCCAGTACTTC. This translates into CASSHTGGFGETQYF.

The rearrangement uses TRBV15 and TRBJ1-5; unclear D gene. The CDR3 consists of 17 residues. The V gene's germline CDR1 is LNHNV and CDR2 YYDKDF (reference sequence). Trimming took off 0 bases at V and 6 bases at J, with 18 bases between the two ends. Written as DNA, the CDR3 is TGTGCCACCAGCAGAGAGGGCGTAGGAAACGACGTTCAGCCCCAGCATTTT. As protein: CATSREGVGNDVQPQHF.

The V call is TRBV7-9, the J call TRBJ2-2; the D is unclear. CDR1 is SEHNR and CDR2 is FQNEAQ in the germline V gene (reference sequence). The CDR3 loop spans 13 amino acids. V was cut by 3 bases and J by 6 bases, with 8 bases left in between. CDR3 residues: CASSFIGSGELFF. CDR3 bases: TGTGCCAGCAGCTTTATCGGGTCCGGGGAGCTGTTTTTT.

To note about this clone: At the DNA level, this CDR3 is encoded by other sequences in the same sample as well. This chain joins TRBV7-8 and TRBJ1-5, with D unclear. Germline V lookup: CDR1 SGHVS, CDR2 FQNEAQ. The length of the CDR3 is 13 residues. V lost 1 base to trimming and J lost 5 bases, with 6 bases between them. The CDR3: CASSLVGDQPQHF. In DNA form, the CDR3 reads TGTGCCAGCAGCTTAGTCGGAGATCAGCCCCAGCATTTT.

This chain links TRBV7-9 with TRBJ1-5; TRBD1 agrees at 11 bases. Germline CDR1 reads SEHNR; CDR2 reads FQNEAQ (reference sequence). With 3 bases clipped from V and 0 bases from J, the junction kept 7 bases outside the gene matches. This CDR3 comprises 18 residues. This chain's CDR3 is CASSFGGTGGISNQPQHF. CDR3 DNA sequence: TGTGCCAGCAGCTTCGGAGGGACAGGGGGTATTAGCAATCAGCCCCAGCATTTT.

The CDR3 reads CASGLAPTATNEKLFF. CDR3 DNA sequence: TGTGCTAGTGGTTTGGCGCCGACAGCAACTAATGAAAAACTGTTTTTT. The genes are TRBV12-5 and TRBJ1-4, with D perhaps matching TRBD1 (5 bases). This CDR3 is 16 amino acids long. Germline V gene sequence: CDR1 LGHNT, CDR2 FRNRAP. Trimming shortened V by 1 base and J by 0 bases, and 9 bases separated the two germline ends.

The chain is built from TRBV5-1 and TRBJ1-3; 9 positions match TRBD1. The CDR3 consists of 16 residues. Trimming at V came to 0 bases and at J to 8 bases, leaving 9 bases not matched to a gene. Germline V gene sequence: CDR1 SGHRS, CDR2 YFSETQ. This CDR3 reads CASSLDGTGTVDTIYF. CDR3 DNA: TGCGCCAGCAGCTTGGACGGGACAGGGACAGTTGACACCATATATTTT. The whole variable domain, remainder taken from reference TRBV5-1 and TRBJ1-3, is KAGVTQTPRYLIKTRGQQVTLSCSPISGHRSVSWYQQTPGQGLQFLFEYFSETQRNKGNFPGRFSGRQFSNSRSEMNVSTLELGDSALYLCASSLDGTGTVDTIYFGEGSWLTVV.

The chain employs TRBV12-3 or TRBV12-4 and TRBJ1-2; D perhaps matches TRBD1 (5 bases). This CDR3 comprises 13 residues. Trimming left V 6 bases short and J 5 bases short, with 13 bases between. The CDR3 DNA sequence: TGTGCCAGCAGGGGGACTTGGGGGTATGGCTACACCTTC. This gives the protein CASRGTWGYGYTF.

In its sample, this clone was seen a few times. The J gene is TRBJ1-3, the V gene TRBV9; 8 nucleotides match TRBD1. The CDR3 has 14 amino acids. Trimming removed 3 bases from V and 4 bases from J; junction bases left unmatched: 3. CDR1 SGDLS and CDR2 YYNGEE come from the germline V gene. CDR3 DNA sequence: TGTGCCAGCAGCGGGACAGGGCGAGGAAACACCATATATTTT. Protein: CASSGTGRGNTIYF.

This chain uses TRBV19 with TRBJ1-1; 7 bases are shared with TRBD1. After removal of 5 bases from V and 0 bases from J, the junction contained 6 bases not matched to a gene. This CDR3 is 15 amino acids long. CDR1 is LNHDA and CDR2 is SQIVND in the germline V gene (reference sequence). The CDR3 DNA follows: TGTGCCAGTAGTTCATCGACAGGGATGAACACTGAAGCTTTCTTT. Its protein is CASSSSTGMNTEAFF.

The chain carries TRBV30 and TRBJ2-7; the match to TRBD1 covers 9 bases. CDR1 and CDR2 from the germline V gene are GTSNPN and SVGIG (reference sequence). CDR3 size: 15 residues. Unmatched junction bases numbered 6, after V lost 0 bases and J lost 3 bases. In DNA, the CDR3 is TGTGCCTGGAGTGTACCGTGGGACAGGGACTACGAGCAGTACTTC. Protein: CAWSVPWDRDYEQYF.